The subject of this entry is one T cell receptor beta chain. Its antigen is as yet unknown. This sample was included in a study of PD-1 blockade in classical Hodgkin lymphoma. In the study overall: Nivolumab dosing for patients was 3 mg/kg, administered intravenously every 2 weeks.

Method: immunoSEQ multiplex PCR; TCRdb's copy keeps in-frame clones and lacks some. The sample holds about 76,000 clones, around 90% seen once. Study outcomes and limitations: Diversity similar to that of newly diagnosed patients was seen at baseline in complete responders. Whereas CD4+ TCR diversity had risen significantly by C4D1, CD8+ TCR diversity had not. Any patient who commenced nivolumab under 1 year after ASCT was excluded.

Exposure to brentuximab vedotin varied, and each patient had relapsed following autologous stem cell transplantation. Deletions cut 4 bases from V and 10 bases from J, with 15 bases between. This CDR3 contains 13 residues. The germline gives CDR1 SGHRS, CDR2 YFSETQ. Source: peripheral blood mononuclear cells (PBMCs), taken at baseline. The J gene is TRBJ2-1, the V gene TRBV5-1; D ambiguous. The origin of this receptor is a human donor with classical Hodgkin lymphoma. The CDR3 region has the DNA TGCGCCAGCAGCGGTGACGGCCAAGGGGAGCAGTTCTTC. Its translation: CASSGDGQGEQFF. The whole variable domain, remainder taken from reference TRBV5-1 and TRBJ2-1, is KAGVTQTPRYLIKTRGQQVTLSCSPISGHRSVSWYQQTPGQGLQFLFEYFSETQRNKGNFPGRFSGRQFSNSRSEMNVSTLELGDSALYLCASSGDGQGEQFFGPGTRLTVL.